Described below is a single TCR beta chain sequence and its context. What it recognizes is unknown. Patients aged 18 to 65 with hyperthyroidism were newly diagnosed, with duration under 2 months. Diagnostic decisions used clinical symptoms, serum thyroxine and TRAb, thyroid ultrasound and orbital computed tomography. The sample originates from a study of T cells in Graves' hyperthyroidism and ophthalmopathy. Germline CDR1 reads SNHLY; CDR2 reads FYNNEI. Trimming pared 8 bases from V and 5 bases from J, leaving 15 bases between. This CDR3 spans 14 amino acids. TCR beta CDR3 sequences were amplified from RNA transcripts. First-round RT-PCR with HTBI primers amplified the TCR CDR3 region. MiXCR was run by TCRdb on the multiplex PCR reads, yielding one entry per CDR3 protein. The data contain approximately 870,000 distinct CDR3 sequences, 38% of them singletons. General study findings and limits: Among clonotypes expanded in thyroid above 0.001, most were also found in blood.

The source is a man between 18 and 29 years old with Graves' hyperthyroidism. Sequenced: blood. This chain uses TRBV2 with TRBJ1-4; D possibly corresponds to TRBD1 (5 bases). CDR3 bases: TGTGCCAGCCGGATGGGGCAAAACAATGAAAAACTGTTTTTT. It translates to CASRMGQNNEKLFF.